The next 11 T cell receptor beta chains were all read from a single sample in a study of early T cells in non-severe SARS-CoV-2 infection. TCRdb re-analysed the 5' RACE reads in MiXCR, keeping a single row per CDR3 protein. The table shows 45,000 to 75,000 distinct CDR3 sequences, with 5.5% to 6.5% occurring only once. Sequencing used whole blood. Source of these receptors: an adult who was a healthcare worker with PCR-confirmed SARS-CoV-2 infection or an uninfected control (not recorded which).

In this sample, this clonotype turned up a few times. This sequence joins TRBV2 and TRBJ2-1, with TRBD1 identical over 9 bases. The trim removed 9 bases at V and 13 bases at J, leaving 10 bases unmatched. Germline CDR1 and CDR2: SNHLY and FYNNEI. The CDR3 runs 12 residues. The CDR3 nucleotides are TGTGCCAGAGGACAGGGGACATCCTCCCAGTTCTTC. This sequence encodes CARGQGTSSQFF.

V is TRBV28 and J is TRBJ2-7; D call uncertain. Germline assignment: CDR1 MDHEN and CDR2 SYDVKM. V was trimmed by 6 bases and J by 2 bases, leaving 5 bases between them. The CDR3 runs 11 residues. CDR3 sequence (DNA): TGTGCCAGCAGCCACACCTACGAGCAGTACTTC. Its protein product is CASSHTYEQYF.

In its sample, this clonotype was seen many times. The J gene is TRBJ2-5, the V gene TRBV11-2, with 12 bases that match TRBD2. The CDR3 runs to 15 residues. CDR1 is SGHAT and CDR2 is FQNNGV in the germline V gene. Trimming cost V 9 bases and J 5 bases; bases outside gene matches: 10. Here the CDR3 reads CASSTSGGLVETQYF. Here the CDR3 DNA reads TGTGCCAGTTCGACTAGCGGGGGTTTAGTTGAGACCCAGTACTTC.

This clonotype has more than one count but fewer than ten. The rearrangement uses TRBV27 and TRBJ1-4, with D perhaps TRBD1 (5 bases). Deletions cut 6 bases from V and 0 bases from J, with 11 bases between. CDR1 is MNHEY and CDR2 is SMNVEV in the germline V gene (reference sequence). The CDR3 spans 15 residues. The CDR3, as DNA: TGTGCCAGCAGGAAGCGGGGGGCAACTAATGAAAAACTGTTTTTT. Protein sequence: CASRKRGATNEKLFF.

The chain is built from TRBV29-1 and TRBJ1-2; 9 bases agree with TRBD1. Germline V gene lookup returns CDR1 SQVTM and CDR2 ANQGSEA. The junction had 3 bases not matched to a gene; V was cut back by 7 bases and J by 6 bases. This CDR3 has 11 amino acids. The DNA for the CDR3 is TGCAGCGGTCGGACAGGGGATGGCTACACCTTC. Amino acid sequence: CSGRTGDGYTF.

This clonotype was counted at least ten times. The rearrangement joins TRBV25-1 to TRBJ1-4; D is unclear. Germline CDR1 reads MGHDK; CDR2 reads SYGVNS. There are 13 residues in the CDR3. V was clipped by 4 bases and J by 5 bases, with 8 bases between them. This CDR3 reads CASSVLANEKLFF. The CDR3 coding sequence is TGTGCCAGCAGTGTCCTGGCAAATGAAAAACTGTTTTTT.

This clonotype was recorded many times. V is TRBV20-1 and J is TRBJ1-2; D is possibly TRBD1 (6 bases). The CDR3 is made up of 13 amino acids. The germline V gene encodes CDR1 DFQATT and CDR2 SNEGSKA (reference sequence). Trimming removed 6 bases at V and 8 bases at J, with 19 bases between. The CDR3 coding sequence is TGCAGTGCGAGGACAGTCGTTCCACTAGGCTACACCTTC. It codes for CSARTVVPLGYTF.

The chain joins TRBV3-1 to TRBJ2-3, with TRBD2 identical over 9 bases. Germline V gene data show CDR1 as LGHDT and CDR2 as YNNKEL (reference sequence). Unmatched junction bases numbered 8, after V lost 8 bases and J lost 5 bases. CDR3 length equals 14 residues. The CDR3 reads CASSIAGVGDTQYF. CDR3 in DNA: TGTGCCAGCTCCATAGCGGGAGTGGGAGATACGCAGTATTTT.

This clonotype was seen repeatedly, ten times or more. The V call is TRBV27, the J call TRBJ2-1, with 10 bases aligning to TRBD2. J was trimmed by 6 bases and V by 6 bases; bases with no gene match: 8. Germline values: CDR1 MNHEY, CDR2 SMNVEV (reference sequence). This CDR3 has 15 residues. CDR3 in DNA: TGTGCCAGCAGGTCCCCCCTAGCGGGGGTCAATGAGCAGTTCTTC. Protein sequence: CASRSPLAGVNEQFF.

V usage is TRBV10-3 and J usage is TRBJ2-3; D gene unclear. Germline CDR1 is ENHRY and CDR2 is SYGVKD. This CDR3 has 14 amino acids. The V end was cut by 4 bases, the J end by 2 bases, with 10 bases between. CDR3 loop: CAISGRADTDTQYF. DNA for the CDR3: TGTGCCATCAGTGGCCGGGCGGACACAGATACGCAGTATTTT.

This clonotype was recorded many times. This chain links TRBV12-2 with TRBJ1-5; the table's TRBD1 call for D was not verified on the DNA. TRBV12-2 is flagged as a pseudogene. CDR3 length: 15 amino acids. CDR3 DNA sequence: TGTGCAAGTCGCCGGGCGGGGGAGAGCAATCAGCCCCAGCATTTT. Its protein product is CASRRAGESNQPQHF.